Listed below are T cell receptor beta chains from one sample, sequenced in a study of vaccination and CD4 T cells after COVID-19. These TCRs are of unknown antigen specificity. TCRdb re-called the PCR reads through MiXCR, storing one row per CDR3 protein. Found here are about 20,000 distinct CDR3 sequences, approximately 59% of them singletons; the top ten hold about 9.8%. The sample was CD4+ T cells from blood, cultured in vitro, taken after SARS-CoV-2 vaccination. These TCRs come from a human donor who had recovered from COVID-19. Both conserved end residues are trimmed from each CDR3. Clone size is not always given. Where it is, it says once, few, many or a class for expanded clones.

-	TRBV11-2	TRBJ1-2	ASSLVSGRYGYT
-	TRBV27	TRBJ2-7	ASSFGLTYEQY
once	TRBV19	TRBJ1-6	ASMGRRDSPLH
-	TRBV20-1	TRBJ2-3	SATSGRGDTQY
-	TRBV19	TRBJ1-5	ASSSPTDSNQPQH
-	TRBV6-1	TRBJ2-7	ASSELQVSYEQY
-	TRBV2	TRBJ2-7	ASSVGTSAEQY
-	TRBV7-2	TRBJ2-7	ASREAGTYEQY
-	TRBV7-9	TRBJ1-5	ASSTLRDSNQPQH
-	TRBV2	TRBJ2-7	ASSARVDSYEQY
-	TRBV6-5	TRBJ1-5	ASSYTGDQPQR
-	TRBV2	TRBJ1-5	ASSGENNQPQH
-	TRBV19	TRBJ1-2	ASSWSQNYGYT
-	TRBV4-3	TRBJ2-5	ASSQTPIRGGAGETQY
few	TRBV19	TRBJ1-5	ASSIGKGNQPQH
-	TRBV7-6	TRBJ2-5	ASSSSGASGQETQY
-	TRBV6-2/TRBV6-3	TRBJ1-5	ASSGQGPQPQH
-	TRBV2	TRBJ1-2	ASSGGGGYGYT
-	TRBV27	TRBJ2-3	ASSFRMQRVTQY
-	TRBV7-6	TRBJ2-7	ASSPLGQYEQY
-	TRBV12-3/TRBV12-4	TRBJ1-1	ASSPVHGGEAF
-	TRBV7-2	TRBJ1-2	ASSPTPGGRSGYGYT
-	TRBV19	TRBJ1-1	ASSVNRENTEAF
-	TRBV7-9	TRBJ2-5	ASSLVGQIETQY
-	TRBV6-2/TRBV6-3	TRBJ2-1	ASVERLAGVVV
few	TRBV6-1	TRBJ1-5	ASRDGLYQPQH
few	TRBV19	TRBJ2-5	ARFSRDRGPETQY
-	TRBV6-4	TRBJ2-2	ASSAIAGGTGELF
-	TRBV4-1	TRBJ2-3	ASSQQTGTGTDTQY
once	TRBV27	TRBJ2-5	ASSLARGDETQY
few	TRBV27	TRBJ1-1	ASSLRPNTEAF
few	TRBV27	TRBJ2-1	ASRFRFSGRAIDEQF
-	TRBV11-2	TRBJ2-5	ASSLAGMETQY
-	TRBV19	TRBJ1-6	ASSMQGWNSPLH
-	TRBV28	TRBJ2-6	ASTDGGTANVLT
-	TRBV20-1	TRBJ1-3	SAPTPGAGNTIY
few	TRBV27	TRBJ2-6	ASRKGQGASGANVLT
few	TRBV6-1	TRBJ2-5	ASSEGLFPGTY
-	TRBV24-1	TRBJ2-3	ATSVGQTTDTQY
-	TRBV10-3	TRBJ2-7	AINQAGYEQY
-	TRBV20-1	TRBJ1-5	SAARGGQPQH
-	TRBV12-3/TRBV12-4	TRBJ1-5	ASSLGTPNQPQH
-	TRBV7-2	TRBJ2-7	ASSLEFSSQQY
few	TRBV6-1	TRBJ1-2	ASSGPDRGRRDYGYT